These T cell receptor beta chains were read from a single sample in a study of T cell responses to AZD1222 COVID-19 vaccine. The method was immunoSEQ multiplex PCR; TCRdb's version includes in-frame clones alone and lacks a portion of them. The sample contains about 59,000 clones, roughly 89% of which appear only once. Sequencing was performed on peripheral blood, taken 28 days after the second AZD1222 dose. The receptors were gathered from an adult who received the AZD1222 COVID-19 vaccine. The CDR3 runs from the conserved cysteine through the conserved F or W. A D gene is named only where the DNA matches it firmly. Expanded clones are given a class, and other clones once, few, many or no size at all.

TRBD1	TRBV12-3/TRBV12-4	-	TRBJ2-7	TGTGCCAGCAGTTTTTTGAGGGGGCAAGAGCAGTACTTC	CASSFLRGQEQYF
-	TRBV19	-	TRBJ2-5	TGTGCCAGTAGTACGGGACTGGGCATTGAGACCCAGTACTTC	CASSTGLGIETQYF
TRBD1	TRBV3-1/TRBV3-2	-	TRBJ1-6	TGTGCCAGCAGCCAAGGGACAGGTTATAATTCACCCCTCCACTTT	CASSQGTGYNSPLHF
TRBD1	TRBV11-2	-	TRBJ1-1	TGTGCCAGCAGCTTAGGGGGACAGGGAAAGACTTTCTTT	CASSLGGQGKTFF
-	TRBV18	-	TRBJ1-4	TGTGCCAGCTCACGGGCGGGGGCAGCGACAACTAATGAAAAACTGTTTTTT	CASSRAGAATTNEKLFF
-	TRBV20-1	-	TRBJ2-1	TGCAGTGCTGAGAGGGGGGATGAGCAGTTCTTC	CSAERGDEQFF
-	TRBV4-1	-	TRBJ1-2	TGCGCCAGCAGCCAAGAAAAGGCAGCCTATTATGGCTACACCTTC	CASSQEKAAYYGYTF
TRBD2	TRBV3-1/TRBV3-2	once	TRBJ2-7	TGTGCCAGCAGCACGGGACTAGGGCCCTACGAGCAGTACTTC	CASSTGLGPYEQYF
-	TRBV5-6	-	TRBJ1-1	TGTGCCAGCAGCTTGGTTGGAGGGGCTGAAGCTTTCTTT	CASSLVGGAEAFF
-	TRBV7-8	-	TRBJ1-2	TGTGCCAGCAGTTATACTACCTATGGCTACACCTTC	CASSYTTYGYTF
-	TRBV2	-	TRBJ1-5	TGTGCCAGCAGTGAAGTCAGGGATGGTCAGCCCCAGCATTTT	CASSEVRDGQPQHF
-	TRBV7-9	-	TRBJ1-2	TGTGCCAGCAGCCGTCAGGATAGTGGCTACACCTTC	CASSRQDSGYTF
TRBD1	TRBV6-5	-	TRBJ1-2	TGTGCCAGCACCGAGACAGGGGGCCACTATGGCTACACCTTC	CASTETGGHYGYTF
TRBD1	TRBV5-1	once	TRBJ2-2	TGCGCCAGCAGCGAGGGACAGAGGAACACCGGGGAGCTGTTTTTT	CASSEGQRNTGELFF
-	TRBV5-5	once	TRBJ2-7	TGTGCCAGCAGCTTTGCTATTTACGAGCAGTACTTC	CASSFAIYEQYF
-	TRBV28	-	TRBJ2-5	TGTGCCAGCAGTTCCAGGACTGGACGACAAGAGACCCAGTACTTC	CASSSRTGRQETQYF
TRBD1	TRBV4-1	-	TRBJ2-6	TGCGCCAGCAGCCAAGCGGGACAGGGAACAACTGGGGCCAACGTCCTGACTTTC	CASSQAGQGTTGANVLTF
TRBD1	TRBV5-1	-	TRBJ2-7	TGCGCCAGCAGCTTGGCCGGGACAGGGATTTGGGACGAGCAGTACTTC	CASSLAGTGIWDEQYF
-	TRBV11-2	-	TRBJ1-1	TGTGCCAGCAGCTTAGTTGGACAGAACACTGAAGCTTTCTTT	CASSLVGQNTEAFF
-	TRBV6-5	-	TRBJ2-7	TGTGCCACGACTGTCAGCTCCTACGAGCAGTACTTC	CATTVSSYEQYF
-	TRBV20-1	-	TRBJ2-3	TGCAGTGCTAGTGACTGGTCCAGGGAAGGGGATACGCAGTATTTT	CSASDWSREGDTQYF
-	TRBV4-1	-	TRBJ1-3	TGCGCCAGCAGCCCCGATCGGAACACCATATATTTT	CASSPDRNTIYF
-	TRBV27	-	TRBJ1-6	TGTGCCAGCAGTTATGCGGGACAAATCTATAATTCACCCCTCCACTTT	CASSYAGQIYNSPLHF
-	TRBV5-5	few	TRBJ1-5	TGTGCCAGCAGGGCCGGGACGGATAATCAGCCCCAGCATTTT	CASRAGTDNQPQHF
-	TRBV6-2/TRBV6-3	-	TRBJ2-7	TGTGCCAGCAGTCGGACAGAGTCCTACGAGCAGTACTTC	CASSRTESYEQYF
TRBD1	TRBV2	-	TRBJ1-2	TGTGCCACCAATCTACAGGGGGCTGACTATGGCTACACCTTC	CATNLQGADYGYTF
-	TRBV6-5	-	TRBJ1-4	TGTGCCAGCGCAGACGCAACTAATGAAAAACTGTTTTTT	CASADATNEKLFF
-	TRBV28	once	TRBJ2-6	TGTGCCGTACGATCCGGGGCCAACGTCCTGACTTTC	CAVRSGANVLTF
-	TRBV10-1	-	TRBJ2-2	TGCGCCAGCAGTGGGGAACAGACCACCGGGGAGCTGTTTTTT	CASSGEQTTGELFF
-	TRBV5-1	-	TRBJ1-6	TGCGCCAGCAGCCAGGGGACCTCCCCGCCCCTCCACTTT	CASSQGTSPPLHF
TRBD1	TRBV28	-	TRBJ1-6	TGTGCCAGCAGTTTGCAGGGGGTTTCACCCCTCCACTTT	CASSLQGVSPLHF
TRBD1	TRBV5-1	-	TRBJ1-4	TGCGCCAGCAGCCGGGGACAGCCCAATGAAAAACTGTTTTTT	CASSRGQPNEKLFF
-	TRBV6-5	-	TRBJ2-7	TGTGCCAGCAGCCCGGACGGTACCCCCTACGAGCAGTACTTC	CASSPDGTPYEQYF
-	TRBV5-6	-	TRBJ1-1	TGTGCCAGCAGCCAGGGAAGAGGGACACTGAACACTGAAGCTTTCTTT	CASSQGRGTLNTEAFF
TRBD1	TRBV11-2	-	TRBJ1-6	TGTGCCAGCAGCCCGGGACAGTATAATTCACCCCTCCACTTT	CASSPGQYNSPLHF